This TCR beta chain stems from a study of T cell responses to AZD1222 COVID-19 vaccine (dated by TCRdb to the early 2020s). Describing the broader study: TCR sequencing covered some 240 trial participants: 200 to 220 given two doses of AZD1222 and approximately 25 given two doses of MenACWY control vaccine. Trial participants were enrolled into age subgroups of 18-55, 56-69 and 70-plus years, which contained about 150, 27 and 61 TCR-sequenced participants, respectively. Overall study results and their limits: After two AZD1222 doses, spike-specific TCR breadth and depth were significantly higher than at day 0 and than in MenACWY recipients. Most participants were white British and females outnumbered males, and the authors suggested that clonal diversity may have been underestimated. In the small 56-69-year group, the increase in depth fell short of significance, most likely because of low power. Because no day 14 peak-response samples were available, the repertoires could be characterized only after the peak T cell response. The vaccine-associated CD4 TCRs covered the entire spike protein, and the dominant responses fell in regions 160-218 and 743-854. Reportedly, close to half of the unique spike-specific TCRs recognized epitopes lying outside the regions that are mutated in the B.1.351 and B.1.1.7 variants. Conclusions about previously exposed vaccinees are limited, since just a handful of AZD1222 recipients were seropositive for SARS-CoV-2 at baseline.

CDR3 length: 12 amino acids, cysteine to phenylalanine. Of all the DNA, just the CDR3 is kept, 36 bases in frame from base 1. V and J lose 8 bases and 1 base, and a span of 8 bases separates them. The germline V gene encodes CDR1 SNHLY and CDR2 FYNNEI. The CDR3 regions of human TCRbeta chains were analyzed by immunosequencing. As for how the authors treated the data: Repertoire TCRs were matched against a reference library of SARS-CoV-2-specific TCRs generated with the MIRA antigen-specificity platform. Breadth was defined as the fraction of unique TCRs that were SARS-CoV-2-associated, and depth was defined as the fraction of total T cells that were SARS-CoV-2-associated. Each spike-specific TCR was assigned to its reactive spike region and to a CD4 or CD8 class using the MIRA data. Log10-transformed breadth and depth values were compared by one-way ANOVA with Sidak's multiple comparisons tests. TCRdb holds this immuneACCESS table with in-frame rearrangements only. Some clones are missing; in checked studies, unresolved V genes explain under half, and the rest has no known cause. That table furnishes V, J and clone size, whereas the DNA furnished D and trimming. The sample table holds about 45,000 clones, of which 80% to 90% were seen once. 1% to 1.3% of the sample goes to the ten largest clones.

Notes on this clone: Which antigen it targets is not known. Per-base qualities were not stored, and no clone one base away is much larger.

The time point label for this specimen denotes: about 28 days (+/-7) after the second vaccine dose. Because spike-specific TCR depth and breadth did not differ between the two schedules, AZD1222 recipients who got a second dose at roughly 4 weeks were pooled with those who got a second dose at roughly 12 weeks. The vaccinee samples were drawn from two UK trials, COV001 and COV002, one of which was a single-blind randomized controlled phase 2/3 trial testing AZD1222 (ChAdOx1 nCoV-19) in healthy adults. For TCRbeta chain sequencing, PBMC samples were collected from trial participants at day 0 and at day 28 after the second dose.

This sequence was found in an adult who received the AZD1222 COVID-19 vaccine. Sequences were derived from peripheral blood, sampled 28 days after the second AZD1222 dose. The V and J genes are TRBV2 and TRBJ1-1; the D gene remains uncertain. Read as DNA, the sequence is TGTGCCAGCCTGGAACAGAACACTGAAGCTTTCTTT. It encodes CASLEQNTEAFF.